This T cell receptor beta chain was retrieved from a study of blood T cell repertoires in COVID-19. At the level of the study: COVID-19 samples, acute and convalescent, were from the United States, Italy and Spain.

Enrollees, roughly 18 to 95 years old, lived in roughly 24 US areas. Participant reports of clinical history set cohort assignment. For recovered donors of Cohort 3, there were two negative PCRs, clearance, or symptom resolution. This table comes from immunoSEQ multiplex PCR, and its TCRdb copy is limited to in-frame clones, with some not included. The sample has just under 250,000 clones; about 89% are singletons. Sequenced sample: PBMCs or T cells enriched from blood (not recorded which). This TCR came from a woman under 40 who had recovered from COVID-19.

CDR3 sequence (DNA): TGTGCCAGCAGTTTACCGGGAGCCCACGAGCAGTACTTC. It encodes CASSLPGAHEQYF. The chain combines TRBV28 with TRBJ2-7; weak D call: TRBD2 (6 bases). V was pared by 2 bases and J by 5 bases, with 10 bases between. Germline CDR1 MDHEN, CDR2 SYDVKM. The CDR3 is 13 residues long.